The 17 T cell receptor beta chains below were found in one sample sequenced in a study of blood T cell repertoires in COVID-19. Profiled with immunoSEQ multiplex PCR; TCRdb holds only in-frame clones, not every one. The profile shows 250,000 to 300,000 clones, approximately 90% of them singletons. The sequenced material came from PBMCs or T cells enriched from blood (not recorded which). These receptor sequences come from a woman between 40 and 55 years old with acute COVID-19.

This rearrangement joins TRBV6-5 to TRBJ1-2; perhaps TRBD1 as D (6 bases). The V gene lost 2 bases and the J gene lost 8 bases, with 12 bases spanning the gap. Germline CDR1 and CDR2: MNHEY and SVGAGI. The CDR3 is made up of 13 amino acids. The CDR3 spells CASSYGDTQGYTF. As DNA, the CDR3 is TGTGCCAGCAGTTACGGGGACACCCAGGGCTACACCTTC.

The gene calls are TRBV28 and TRBJ1-2, with no clear D. The CDR3 consists of 15 residues. Trimming stripped 4 bases from V and 2 bases from J, with 14 bases between. Germline CDR1 MDHEN, CDR2 SYDVKM. The CDR3 sequence is CASSSGGPSNYGYTF. The CDR3 DNA reads as TGTGCCAGCAGTTCCGGTGGGCCGTCGAACTATGGCTACACCTTC.

The chain links TRBV19 to TRBJ1-1, with 9 bases identical to TRBD1. The CDR3 is made up of 14 amino acids. The V gene end was trimmed by 10 bases and the J gene end by 6 bases; junction bases not matched to a gene: 12. Germline V CDR1 and CDR2: LNHDA, SQIVND (reference sequence). CDR3 in DNA: TGTGCCACCCGGGACAGGGTGGAGGTCGCTGAAGCTTTCTTT. Translation: CATRDRVEVAEAFF.

The chain carries TRBV30 and TRBJ2-4, with 8 bases that match TRBD2. This CDR3 has 13 residues. J lost 1 base, V lost 4 bases, and 0 bases had no gene match. Germline V CDR1 and CDR2: GTSNPN, SVGIG (reference sequence). CDR3 amino acids: CAWKRGAKNIQYF. The CDR3 nucleotides read TGTGCCTGGAAGCGGGGGGCCAAAAACATTCAGTACTTC.

The chain links TRBV4-2 to TRBJ2-7, with 9 bases that match TRBD2. Trimming cost V 8 bases and J 0 bases; bases outside gene matches: 11. The CDR3 covers 16 residues. The germline CDR1 and CDR2 sequences are LGHNA and YNFKEQ. CDR3 in amino acids: CASRSRGAGGSYEQYF. The CDR3 coding sequence is TGTGCCAGCCGTAGCCGGGGAGCGGGGGGCTCCTACGAGCAGTACTTC.

This clone was counted once. The chain uses TRBV7-9 and TRBJ2-7; 10 bases agree with TRBD2. CDR1 SEHNR and CDR2 FQNEAQ come from the germline V gene (reference sequence). The CDR3 runs to 15 residues. Germline trimming cut 5 bases from V and 5 bases from J; bases unmatched to any gene: 9. The CDR3 DNA reads TGTGCCAGCAGCGAGGGAGGGACTAGCGCGGACGAGCAGTACTTC. The encoded protein is CASSEGGTSADEQYF.

This chain joins TRBV19 and TRBJ1-2; D gene uncertain. Trimming shortened V by 3 bases and J by 4 bases, and 12 bases separated the two germline ends. Germline V gene data show CDR1 as LNHDA and CDR2 as SQIVND (reference sequence). This CDR3 is 14 amino acids long. Here the CDR3 DNA reads TGTGCCAGTAGTATCTCTCAGGCAGGCTATGGCTACACCTTC. Translating it yields CASSISQAGYGYTF.

In this sample, this clone turned up many times. The rearrangement links TRBV6-5 to TRBJ2-7, with TRBD1 as a possible D gene (6 bases). The CDR3 has 14 amino acids. Trimming removed 5 bases from V and 5 bases from J, with 16 bases in between. The V gene's germline CDR1 is MNHEY and CDR2 SVGAGI. CDR3 loop: CASSLTTGFDEQYF. The DNA for the CDR3 is TGTGCCAGCAGTCTAACAACAGGGTTCGACGAGCAGTACTTC.

The chain has TRBV30 and TRBJ2-1; tentative D call: TRBD1 (6 bases). This CDR3 region has 10 residues. Trimming stripped 5 bases from V and 10 bases from J, with 9 bases between. CDR1 is GTSNPN and CDR2 is SVGIG in the germline V gene (reference sequence). As DNA, the CDR3 is TGTGCCTGGGGGGGCTGGGAGCAGTTCTTC. Protein sequence: CAWGGWEQFF.

The chain uses TRBV11-2 and TRBJ2-3; 13 nucleotides agree with TRBD2. J was trimmed by 3 bases and V by 5 bases; bases with no gene match: 2. Germline-derived CDR1 and CDR2 are SGHAT and FQNNGV. CDR3 size: 15 residues. The CDR3 sequence: CASSQLAGGTDTQYF. CDR3 bases: TGTGCCAGCAGCCAACTAGCGGGGGGGACAGATACGCAGTATTTT.

This clone was detected a few times. The rearrangement uses TRBV7-9 and TRBJ1-2; no reliable D call. The germline gives CDR1 SEHNR, CDR2 FQNEAQ (reference sequence). The CDR3 is made up of 12 amino acids. Trimming removed 5 bases at V and 12 bases at J, with 16 bases between. CDR3 residues: CASSQDNIRHTF. The CDR3 DNA sequence: TGTGCCAGCAGCCAAGACAATATTCGTCACACCTTC.

The rearrangement joins TRBV7-9 to TRBJ2-3; 8 bases match TRBD1. Trimming took 11 bases from V and 0 from J; bases not matched to a gene: 16. This CDR3 spans 17 amino acids. The germline CDR1 and CDR2 sequences are SEHNR and FQNEAQ (reference sequence). CDR3 sequence reads: CASKKPQGGSSTDTQYF. In DNA form, the CDR3 reads TGTGCCTCAAAAAAGCCACAGGGGGGTTCAAGCACAGATACGCAGTATTTT.

The chain combines TRBV28 with TRBJ1-1; TRBD1 agrees at 9 bases. The CDR3 runs to 14 residues. The germline gives CDR1 MDHEN, CDR2 SYDVKM. Germline trimming cut 4 bases from V and 5 bases from J; bases unmatched to any gene: 5. The CDR3 sequence is CASSSRTGVTEAFF. CDR3 DNA: TGTGCCAGCAGTTCACGGACAGGGGTTACTGAAGCTTTCTTT.

This chain links TRBV4-3 with TRBJ2-5, with 7 bases that match TRBD2. Trimming removed 1 base from V and 7 bases from J; junction bases left unmatched: 9. Germline CDR1 LGHNA, CDR2 YSLEER. The CDR3 consists of 15 residues. The CDR3 sequence is CASSQAGPGGGTQYF. The CDR3 DNA reads as TGCGCCAGCAGCCAAGCGGGACCGGGAGGTGGGACCCAGTACTTC.

The V call is TRBV9, the J call TRBJ1-5, with D possibly matching TRBD1 (5 bases). Germline CDR1 SGDLS, CDR2 YYNGEE. The CDR3 consists of 15 residues. Trimming removed 4 bases at V and 0 bases at J, with 11 bases between. The CDR3 reads CASSQGGDSNQPQHF. The CDR3 DNA is TGTGCCAGCAGCCAGGGAGGGGATAGCAATCAGCCCCAGCATTTT.

The chain couples TRBV9 to TRBJ1-2; D unresolved. The CDR3 totals 13 residues. V lost 3 bases and J 6 bases, leaving 12 bases between the germline ends. Germline-derived CDR1 and CDR2 are SGDLS and YYNGEE. The DNA for the CDR3 is TGTGCCAGCAGCGCCTTTGGGGAGGATGGCTACACCTTC. Its translation: CASSAFGEDGYTF. Filled out from reference TRBV9 and TRBJ1-2, the complete variable domain reads DSGVTQTPKHLITATGQRVTLRCSPRSGDLSVYWYQQSLDQGLQFLIQYYNGEERAKGNILERFSAQQFPDLHSELNLSSLELGDSALYFCASSAFGEDGYTFGSGTRLTVV.

This rearrangement joins TRBV30 to TRBJ1-1, with D maybe TRBD1 (5 bases). Germline CDR1 GTSNPN, CDR2 SVGIG (reference sequence). The V gene lost 4 bases and the J gene lost 0 bases, with 18 bases spanning the gap. The CDR3 runs to 16 residues. DNA of the CDR3: TGTGCCTGGAACACGGGGGGTTATATAATGAACACTGAAGCTTTCTTT. It yields the protein CAWNTGGYIMNTEAFF.